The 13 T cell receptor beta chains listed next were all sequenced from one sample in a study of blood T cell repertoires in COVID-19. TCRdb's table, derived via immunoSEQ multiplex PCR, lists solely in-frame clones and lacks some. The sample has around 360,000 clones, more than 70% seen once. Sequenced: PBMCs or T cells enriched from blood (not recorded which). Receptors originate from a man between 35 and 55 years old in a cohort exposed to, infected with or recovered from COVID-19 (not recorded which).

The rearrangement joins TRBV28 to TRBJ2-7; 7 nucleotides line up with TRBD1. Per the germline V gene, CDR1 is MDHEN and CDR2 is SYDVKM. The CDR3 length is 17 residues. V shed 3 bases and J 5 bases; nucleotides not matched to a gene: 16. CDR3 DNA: TGTGCCAGCAGTTTTCCGGGTCAAACCGGGACAGAGGACGAGCAGTACTTC. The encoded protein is CASSFPGQTGTEDEQYF.

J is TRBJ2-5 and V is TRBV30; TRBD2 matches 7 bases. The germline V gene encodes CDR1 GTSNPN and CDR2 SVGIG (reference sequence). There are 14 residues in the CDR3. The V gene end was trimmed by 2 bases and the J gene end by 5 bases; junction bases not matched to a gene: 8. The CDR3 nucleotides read TGTGCCTGGAGTAAGGGACTATCGGGGGAGACCCAGTACTTC. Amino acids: CAWSKGLSGETQYF.

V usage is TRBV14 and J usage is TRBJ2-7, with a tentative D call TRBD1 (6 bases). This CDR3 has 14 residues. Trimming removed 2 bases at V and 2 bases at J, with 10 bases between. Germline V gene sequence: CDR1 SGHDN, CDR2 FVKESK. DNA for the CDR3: TGTGCCAGCAGCCAACCGGGACACCCCTACGAGCAGTACTTC. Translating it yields CASSQPGHPYEQYF.

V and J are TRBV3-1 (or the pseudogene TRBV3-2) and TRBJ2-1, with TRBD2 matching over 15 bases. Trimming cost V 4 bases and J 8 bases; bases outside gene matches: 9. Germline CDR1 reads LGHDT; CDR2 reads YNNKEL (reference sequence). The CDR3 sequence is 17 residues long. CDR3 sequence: CASSPPGLAGGRDEQFF. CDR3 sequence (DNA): TGTGCCAGCAGCCCCCCGGGACTAGCGGGAGGTCGCGATGAGCAGTTCTTC.

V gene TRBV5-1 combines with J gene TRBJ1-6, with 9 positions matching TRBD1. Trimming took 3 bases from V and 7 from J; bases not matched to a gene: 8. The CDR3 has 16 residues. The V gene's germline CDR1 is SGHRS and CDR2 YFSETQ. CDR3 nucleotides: TGCGCCAGCAGCTCCTACGGGACAGGGAGAAATTCACCCCTCCACTTT. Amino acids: CASSSYGTGRNSPLHF.

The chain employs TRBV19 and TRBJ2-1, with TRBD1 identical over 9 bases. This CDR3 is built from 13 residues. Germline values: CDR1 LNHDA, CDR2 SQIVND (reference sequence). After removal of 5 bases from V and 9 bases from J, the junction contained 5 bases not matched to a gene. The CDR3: CASSPYRGREQFF. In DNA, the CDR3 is TGTGCCAGTAGTCCCTACAGGGGGCGTGAGCAGTTCTTC.

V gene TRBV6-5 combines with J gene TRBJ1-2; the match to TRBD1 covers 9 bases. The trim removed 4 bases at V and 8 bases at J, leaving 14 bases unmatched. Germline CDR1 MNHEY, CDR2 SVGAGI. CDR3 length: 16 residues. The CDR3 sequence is CASSFGGQGVVRGYTF. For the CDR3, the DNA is TGTGCCAGCAGTTTCGGGGGACAGGGTGTGGTGCGAGGCTACACCTTC.

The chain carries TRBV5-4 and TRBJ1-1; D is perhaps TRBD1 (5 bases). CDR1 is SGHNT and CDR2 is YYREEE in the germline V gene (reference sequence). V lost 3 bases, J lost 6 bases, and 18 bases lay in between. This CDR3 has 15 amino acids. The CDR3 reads CASSSTSSGWAEAFF. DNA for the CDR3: TGTGCCAGCAGCTCAACTTCTTCAGGGTGGGCTGAAGCTTTCTTT. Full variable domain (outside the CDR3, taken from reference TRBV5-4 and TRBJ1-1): ETGVTQSPTHLIKTRGQQVTLRCSSQSGHNTVSWYQQALGQGPQFIFQYYREEENGRGNFPPRFSGLQFPNYSSELNVNALELDDSALYLCASSSTSSGWAEAFFGQGTRLTVV.

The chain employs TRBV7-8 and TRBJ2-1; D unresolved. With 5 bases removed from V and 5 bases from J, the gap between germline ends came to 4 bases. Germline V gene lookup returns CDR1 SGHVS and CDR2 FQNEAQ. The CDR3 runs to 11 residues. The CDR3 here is CASSLNNEQFF. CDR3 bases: TGTGCCAGCAGCCTCAACAATGAGCAGTTCTTC.

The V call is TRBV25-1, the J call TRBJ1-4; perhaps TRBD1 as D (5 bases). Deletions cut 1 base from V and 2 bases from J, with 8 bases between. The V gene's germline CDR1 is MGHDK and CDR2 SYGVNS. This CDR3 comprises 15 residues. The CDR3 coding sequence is TGTGCCAGCAGTGAATTGGGGCGGACTAATGAAAAACTGTTTTTT. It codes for CASSELGRTNEKLFF.

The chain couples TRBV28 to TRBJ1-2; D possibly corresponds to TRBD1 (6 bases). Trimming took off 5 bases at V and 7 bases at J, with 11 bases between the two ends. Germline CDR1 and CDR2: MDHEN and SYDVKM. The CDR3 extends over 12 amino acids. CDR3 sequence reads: CASSPQGTGYTF. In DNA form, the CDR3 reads TGTGCCAGCAGTCCGCAGGGGACTGGCTACACCTTC.

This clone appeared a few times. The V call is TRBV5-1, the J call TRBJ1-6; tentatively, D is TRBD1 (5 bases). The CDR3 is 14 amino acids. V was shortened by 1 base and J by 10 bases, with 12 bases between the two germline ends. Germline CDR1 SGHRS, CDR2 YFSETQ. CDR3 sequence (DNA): TGCGCCAGCAGCTTGTTAGGGGTGGGATCACCCCTCCACTTT. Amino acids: CASSLLGVGSPLHF.

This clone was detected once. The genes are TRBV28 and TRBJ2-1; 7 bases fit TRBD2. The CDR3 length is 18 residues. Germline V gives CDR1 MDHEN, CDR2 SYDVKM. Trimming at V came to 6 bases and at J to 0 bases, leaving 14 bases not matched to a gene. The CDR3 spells CASRVPGVGGSSYNEQFF. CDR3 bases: TGTGCCAGCAGAGTCCCGGGGGTGGGAGGGAGCTCCTACAATGAGCAGTTCTTC.